These 30 T cell receptor beta chains were all obtained from the same sample, sequenced in a study of T cells in Graves' hyperthyroidism and ophthalmopathy. Template material for amplifying TCR beta CDR3 regions consisted of RNA transcripts. The primer set for the first-round RT-PCR of the TCR CDR3 was HTBI. From the multiplex PCR reads, TCRdb called clonotypes with MiXCR, one entry per CDR3 protein. The sample lists roughly 580,000 distinct CDR3 sequences, around 13% seen once, with more than 5% in the top ten. The source material was blood. Source of these receptors: a woman aged 25 to 39 with Graves' hyperthyroidism that later progressed to Graves' ophthalmopathy.

The chain recombines TRBV10-3 with TRBJ2-2, with 12 bases fitting TRBD2. This CDR3 has 13 amino acids. Trimming removed 8 bases from V and 8 bases from J; junction bases left unmatched: 3. The germline V gene encodes CDR1 ENHRY and CDR2 SYGVKD. CDR3 nucleotide sequence: TGTGCCATCCGACTAGCGGGAGAGGGGGAGCTGTTTTTT. It is translated as CAIRLAGEGELFF.

This clonotype was seen ten or more times. The chain recombines TRBV3-1 with TRBJ2-5, with 7 bases that match TRBD1. The V gene end was trimmed by 3 bases and the J gene end by 7 bases; junction bases not matched to a gene: 2. Germline loops: CDR1 LGHDT, CDR2 YNNKEL (reference sequence). This CDR3 comprises 12 residues. The CDR3 nucleotides are TGTGCCAGCAGCCAGAACAGGGGGACCCAGTACTTC. The encoded protein is CASSQNRGTQYF.

This clonotype occurred many times. This chain links TRBV20-1 with TRBJ1-1; D gene ambiguous. Germline V gives CDR1 DFQATT, CDR2 SNEGSKA (reference sequence). The CDR3 has 13 amino acids. Trimming left V 5 bases short and J 1 base short, with 11 bases between. The chain's CDR3 is CSALRTANTEAFF. The CDR3 DNA follows: TGCAGTGCTCTAAGGACCGCGAACACTGAAGCTTTCTTT.

This clonotype came up many times. The chain combines TRBV11-3 with TRBJ2-3; D remains unclear. CDR3 size: 16 residues. Germline V lookup: CDR1 SGHNT, CDR2 YENEEA. V lost 3 bases to trimming and J lost 2 bases, with 15 bases between them. In DNA, the CDR3 is TGTGCCAGCAGCTTTTTCGGCGGCTCTATCACAGATACGCAGTATTTT. This codes for CASSFFGGSITDTQYF.

The chain combines TRBV6-2 or TRBV6-3 with TRBJ2-7, with 11 bases fitting TRBD1. V trimming: 5 bases; J trimming: 0 bases; junction bases outside the gene matches: 12. Germline V gene lookup returns CDR1 MNHEY and CDR2 SVGEGT. CDR3 length: 18 residues. CDR3 in DNA: TGTGCCAGCAGTATATCCGGGACAGGGGGTAGAAGCTCCTACGAGCAGTACTTC. Amino acid sequence: CASSISGTGGRSSYEQYF.

In this sample, this clonotype turned up many times. This chain connects TRBV18 to TRBJ2-1; D gene ambiguous. V was clipped by 3 bases and J by 7 bases, with 13 bases between them. Germline V gene data show CDR1 as KGHSH and CDR2 as LQKENI. This CDR3 region has 14 residues. The CDR3 DNA reads TGTGCCAGCTCACCGGTCGGGCTCTGGAATGAGCAGTTCTTC. It is translated as CASSPVGLWNEQFF.

About this clonotype: Possible read error: a much larger clone is one base away. J is TRBJ2-7 and V is TRBV24-1, with 7 bases that match TRBD1. CDR1 and CDR2 from the germline V gene are KGHDR and SFDVKD. The CDR3 loop spans 15 amino acids. The V segment lost 0 bases and the J segment 6 bases; nucleotides outside the gene matches: 7. The CDR3 loop is CATSDLPGQRGEQYF. The CDR3 bases are TGTGCCACCAGTGATTTGCCGGGACAGCGTGGCGAGCAGTACTTC.

The J gene is TRBJ2-3, the V gene TRBV2, with TRBD2 matching 12 bases. CDR1 SNHLY and CDR2 FYNNEI come from the germline V gene. Unmatched junction bases numbered 10, after V lost 9 bases and J lost 6 bases. The CDR3 sequence is 15 residues long. CDR3 sequence: CASILAGGWMDTQYF. The DNA of the CDR3 is TGTGCCAGTATACTAGCGGGAGGTTGGATGGATACGCAGTATTTT. Full variable domain (outside the CDR3, taken from reference TRBV2 and TRBJ2-3): EPEVTQTPSHQVTQMGQEVILRCVPISNHLYFYWYRQILGQKVEFLVSFYNNEISEKSEIFDDQFSVERPDGSNFTLKIRSTKLEDSAMYFCASILAGGWMDTQYFGPGTRLTVL.

In this sample, this clonotype turned up many times. This chain connects TRBV15 to TRBJ1-2; tentatively, D is TRBD1 (6 bases). V was trimmed by 1 base and J by 8 bases, leaving 17 bases between them. The CDR3 contains 15 residues. Germline assignment: CDR1 LNHNV and CDR2 YYDKDF (reference sequence). The CDR3 DNA reads as TGTGCCACCAGCAGAGCTCCACCACAGGGAAGGGGCTACACCTTC. Protein sequence: CATSRAPPQGRGYTF.

In this sample, this clonotype turned up many times. One junction end does not reproduce the germline sequence, and a read error may be involved. The chain couples TRBV30 to TRBJ2-2; 9 bases are a match to TRBD2. Germline V gene sequence: CDR1 GTSNPN, CDR2 SVGIG (reference sequence). The CDR3 contains 14 residues. The CDR3: CAWRVSGRTGELFF. For the CDR3, the DNA is TGTGCCTGGCGTGTTAGCGGGAGAACCGGGGAGCTGTTTTTT.

This clonotype was detected many times. The chain carries TRBV30 and TRBJ2-2; 16 bases align to TRBD2. CDR1 and CDR2 from the germline V gene are GTSNPN and SVGIG (reference sequence). CDR3 length: 14 amino acids. V lost 6 bases, J lost 10 bases, and 5 bases stayed unmatched. The DNA for the CDR3 is TGTGCCTGTTCGGGACTAGCGGGAGGGGAGGAGCTGTTTTTT. Amino acids: CACSGLAGGEELFF.

In this sample, this clonotype turned up many times. The CDR3 DNA sequence: TGTGCCAGCAGCTTAGATCCAAGGGGGCCTGGCGAAGCTTTCTTT. This gives the protein CASSLDPRGPGEAFF. The chain joins TRBV7-6 to TRBJ1-1; 7 nucleotides align to TRBD1. This CDR3 spans 15 amino acids. Germline-derived CDR1 and CDR2 are SGHVS and FNYEAQ. V was clipped by 1 base and J by 8 bases; unmatched bases: 10.

This clonotype appeared many times. The chain uses TRBV20-1 and TRBJ1-2; no clear D. CDR3 length: 15 residues. The ends were cut back, 0 bases at V and 3 bases at J, with 14 bases in the middle. Germline V gives CDR1 DFQATT, CDR2 SNEGSKA (reference sequence). The CDR3: CSARDRSEAHYGYTF. The CDR3 nucleotides read TGCAGTGCTAGAGATAGGAGTGAGGCGCACTATGGCTACACCTTC.

About this clonotype itself: One base away lies a much larger clone, so this may be a sequencing read error. CDR3 residues: CASSSDTGIHIETQYF. CDR3 sequence (DNA): TGTGCCAGCAGTAGCGACACAGGGATCCACATTGAGACCCAGTACTTC. The V call is TRBV6-2 or TRBV6-3, the J call TRBJ2-5; a weak D match, TRBD1 (6 bases). V was shortened by 5 bases and J by 5 bases, with 21 bases between the two germline ends. Germline loops: CDR1 MNHEY, CDR2 SVGEGT. The CDR3 sequence is 16 residues long.

The sample holds many counts of this clonotype. V gene TRBV7-2 combines with J gene TRBJ2-3; D call uncertain. Trimming removed 5 bases from V and 1 base from J, with 16 bases in between. Per germline, CDR1 SGHTA and CDR2 FQGNSA. The CDR3 covers 16 residues. The CDR3 DNA follows: TGTGCCAGCAGCCCGCAGACGGTCCCCGGCACAGATACGCAGTATTTT. Protein: CASSPQTVPGTDTQYF.

Many counts were recorded for this clonotype. This chain uses TRBV18 with TRBJ1-2; weak D call: TRBD1 (6 bases). The CDR3 has 14 amino acids. V lost 0 bases to trimming and J lost 6 bases, with 11 bases between them. The germline gives CDR1 KGHSH, CDR2 LQKENI. The CDR3 sequence is CASSPPVAGDGYTF. The CDR3 nucleotides read TGTGCCAGCTCACCACCTGTCGCAGGGGATGGCTACACCTTC. Full variable domain (missing parts from reference TRBV18 and TRBJ1-2): NAGVMQNPRHLVRRRGQEARLRCSPMKGHSHVYWYRQLPEEGLKFMVYLQKENIIDESGMPKERFSAEFPKEGPSILRIQQVVRGDSAAYFCASSPPVAGDGYTFGSGTRLTVV.

The chain couples TRBV4-2 to TRBJ2-7; 7 nucleotides align to TRBD2. From germline, CDR1 is LGHNA and CDR2 YNFKEQ. With 3 bases clipped from V and 0 bases from J, the junction kept 8 bases outside the gene matches. The CDR3 is 16 residues long. The CDR3 loop is CASSHKQGGPSYEQYF. The DNA of the CDR3 is TGTGCCAGCAGCCATAAGCAGGGAGGGCCCTCCTACGAGCAGTACTTC.

This clonotype has a count of ten or more. The J gene is TRBJ1-4, the V gene TRBV27; no definite D call. This CDR3 is built from 13 residues. Germline loops: CDR1 MNHEY, CDR2 SMNVEV (reference sequence). V lost 6 bases and J lost 8, with 13 bases in between. Here the CDR3 DNA reads TGTGCCAGCAGGCAGAGGGTGGGCGAAAAACTGTTTTTT. Protein product: CASRQRVGEKLFF.

The J gene is TRBJ2-1, the V gene TRBV7-9; 11 bases line up with TRBD1. The CDR3 runs 16 residues. In germline, CDR1 is SEHNR, CDR2 FQNEAQ (reference sequence). V dropped 1 base and J dropped 9; count of bases not matched to a gene: 8. The CDR3 spells CASSLVVGTGGSEQFF. In DNA form, the CDR3 reads TGTGCCAGCAGCTTAGTTGTAGGGACAGGGGGGAGTGAGCAGTTCTTC.

The table lists this clonotype with many counts. The chain employs TRBV12-3 or TRBV12-4 and TRBJ2-2; D is perhaps TRBD1 (6 bases). The CDR3 runs 14 residues. V was cut by 6 bases and J by 1 base, with 9 bases left in between. In DNA form, the CDR3 reads TGTGCCAGCAGGTTGACAGGGAACACCGGGGAGCTGTTTTTT. This translates into CASRLTGNTGELFF.

CDR3 bases: TGCAGCGTCAGCCAGGGGGACAGGGGTTACAATGAGCAGTTCTTC. It is translated as CSVSQGDRGYNEQFF. The chain couples TRBV29-1 to TRBJ2-1; 10 bases match TRBD1. V shed 6 bases, J shed 4 bases, and the junction held 9 bases outside the gene matches. CDR1 is SQVTM, CDR2 ANQGSEA, per germline. The CDR3 has 15 residues.

The chain links TRBV28 to TRBJ1-5; weak D call: TRBD1 (5 bases). The CDR3 totals 15 residues. Germline lookup yields CDR1 MDHEN and CDR2 SYDVKM. V lost 1 base to trimming and J lost 7 bases, with 14 bases between them. Written as DNA, the CDR3 is TGTGCCAGCAGTTTATACCTATCGGGGGAGCAGCCCCAGCATTTT. Residues: CASSLYLSGEQPQHF.

This clonotype was seen a few times. The chain uses TRBV9 and TRBJ1-3; D is possibly TRBD1 (5 bases). Per the germline V gene, CDR1 is SGDLS and CDR2 is YYNGEE. The V end lost 4 bases, the J end lost 2 bases, and 13 bases lay between the germline ends. This CDR3 comprises 15 residues. The CDR3 DNA reads TGTGCCAGCAGCTTTCACTGGGGCCCTGGAAACACCATATATTTT. Translation gives CASSFHWGPGNTIYF.

This clonotype was found many times. The chain joins TRBV6-1 to TRBJ1-5; D ambiguous. V lost 5 bases and J 3 bases, leaving 11 bases between the germline ends. From germline, CDR1 is MNHNS and CDR2 SASEGT. This CDR3 contains 14 residues. CDR3 loop: CASSNGSPNQPQHF. The CDR3 DNA reads TGTGCCAGCAGTAACGGGTCCCCCAATCAGCCCCAGCATTTT.

The table lists this clonotype with many counts. The chain recombines TRBV7-9 with TRBJ2-7; no definite D call. CDR3 length: 12 amino acids. Between the trimmed V and J ends, which lost 7 bases and 2 bases, there was a span of 9 bases. Germline V CDR1 and CDR2: SEHNR, FQNEAQ (reference sequence). The chain's CDR3 is CASTGKTYEQYF. The CDR3 DNA reads as TGTGCCAGCACAGGCAAAACCTACGAGCAGTACTTC.

The V and J genes are TRBV7-2 and TRBJ2-5; 12 bases map to TRBD2. From germline, CDR1 is SGHTA and CDR2 FQGNSA. The junction had 9 bases not matched to a gene; V was cut back by 5 bases and J by 5 bases. The CDR3 runs to 16 residues. The CDR3 region has the DNA TGTGCCAGCAGCCCAAGACTAGCGGGAGTCGTGGAGACCCAGTACTTC. It yields the protein CASSPRLAGVVETQYF. Using reference TRBV7-2 and TRBJ2-5 for the parts outside the CDR3, the full variable domain is GAGVSQSPSNKVTEKGKDVELRCDPISGHTALYWYRQSLGQGLEFLIYFQGNSAPDKSGLPSDRFSAERTGGSVSTLTIQRTQQEDSAVYLCASSPRLAGVVETQYFGPGTRLLVL.

This chain connects TRBV4-1 to TRBJ2-1; D assignment may be TRBD1 or TRBD2 (5 bases each). CDR1 is MGHRA and CDR2 is YSYEKL in the germline V gene. The CDR3 is 14 residues long. V gave up 0 bases and J gave up 12 bases, with 15 bases separating them. CDR3 DNA sequence: TGCGCCAGCAGCCAAGATTTAATGGGACCAGCGCAGTTCTTC. Its translation: CASSQDLMGPAQFF.

This clonotype was observed a handful of times. V and J are TRBV24-1 and TRBJ2-1, with D perhaps given as TRBD1 or TRBD2 (5 bases each). The CDR3 is 16 amino acids. Germline CDR1 reads KGHDR; CDR2 reads SFDVKD. The V end lost 1 base, the J end lost 7 bases, and 16 bases lay between the germline ends. CDR3 loop: CATSDFAGARVNEQFF. CDR3 nucleotide sequence: TGTGCCACCAGTGATTTTGCCGGGGCGCGGGTAAATGAGCAGTTCTTC.

This clonotype was seen repeatedly, ten times or more. The chain is built from TRBV7-9 and TRBJ2-3; TRBD1 matches 7 bases. CDR1 is SEHNR, CDR2 FQNEAQ, per germline (reference sequence). The CDR3 has 15 amino acids. J lost 1 base, V lost 6 bases, and 7 bases had no gene match. DNA for the CDR3: TGTGCCAGCAGTCAAGGGGGCTCCCGCACAGATACGCAGTATTTT. Its protein product is CASSQGGSRTDTQYF.

This clonotype appeared many times. The chain uses TRBV28 and TRBJ1-2; D possibly corresponds to TRBD1 (5 bases). Germline V CDR1 and CDR2: MDHEN, SYDVKM. Trimming pared 8 bases from V and 8 bases from J, leaving 12 bases between. The CDR3 runs 11 residues. DNA for the CDR3: TGTGCCAGCGAAGGGGAGGACGGCTACACCTTC. It is translated as CASEGEDGYTF.